These 4 T cell receptor beta chains came from one sample sequenced in a study of T-cell memory formation after mild COVID-19. TCRdb passed the 5' RACE reads through MiXCR, listing each CDR3 protein once. The sample lists over 250,000 distinct CDR3 sequences; approximately 16% were seen once. The specimen sequenced was PBMCs or a T cell subset sorted from them (not recorded which). Every receptor here comes from a man between 18 and 35 years old who had mild COVID-19 (a few samples of this study predate the infection). Cell type and time point are not known.

The chain employs TRBV12-3 or TRBV12-4 and TRBJ1-2; D possibly corresponds to TRBD1 (5 bases). The ends were cut back, 6 bases at V and 5 bases at J, with 13 bases in the middle. The length of the CDR3 is 13 residues. The CDR3 coding sequence is TGTGCCAGCAGGGGGCAGGGAGTTTATGGCTACACCTTC. It translates to CASRGQGVYGYTF.

This clonotype was found a few times. The CDR3 DNA sequence: TGCAGTGGTTCTAGCGGGGGAACGGGCACAGATACGCAGTATTTT. It translates to CSGSSGGTGTDTQYF. The genes are TRBV20-1 and TRBJ2-3; TRBD2 aligns across 10 bases. Germline V lookup: CDR1 DFQATT, CDR2 SNEGSKA (reference sequence). This CDR3 spans 15 amino acids. The V and J ends lost 7 bases and 1 base, in that order; junction bases with no gene match: 8.

Only a few counts were recorded for this clonotype. The V call is TRBV6-1, the J call TRBJ1-6, with 7 bases fitting TRBD1. The CDR3 has 16 amino acids. The V gene's germline CDR1 is MNHNS and CDR2 SASEGT. The junction had 10 bases not matched to a gene; V was cut back by 7 bases and J by 4 bases. The DNA for the CDR3 is TGTGCCAGCAATCCACAGGGGAGCCGGTATAATTCACCCCTCCACTTT. The encoded protein is CASNPQGSRYNSPLHF.

A few counts support this clonotype. V and J are TRBV20-1 and TRBJ1-2, with D possibly matching TRBD1 (5 bases). Germline CDR1 reads DFQATT; CDR2 reads SNEGSKA (reference sequence). Trimming removed 5 bases at V and 2 bases at J, with 12 bases between. This CDR3 has 13 residues. CDR3 in DNA: TGCAGTGCTGGGAGACGGGACAACTATGGCTACACCTTC. This gives the protein CSAGRRDNYGYTF.